This T cell receptor (beta chain) was recorded in a study of shared clonotypes between healthy human individuals. Study-level results: Represented diversity, genetic and exposure-history alike, was limited by few donors. When naive CD4 clonotypes were compared across several donors, about 4.8% were shared.

With respect to this clone: No antigen is known for it.

Clones were read by immunoSEQ multiplex PCR, and TCRdb kept only the in-frame ones, dropping some. The repertoire holds around 2.1 million clones, with around 95% as singletons. All donors qualified as healthy HIV-negative adults and had experienced no recent acute infections or vaccinations. CDR3 length: 13 amino acids. Per the germline V gene, CDR1 is KGHSH and CDR2 is LQKENI. The V and J ends lost 6 bases and 1 base respectively, with 9 bases between them. Input material: naive CD4+ T cells sorted from blood. Subset noted: CD45RA+ positively selected. J is TRBJ1-1 and V is TRBV18; D call uncertain. The TCR sequence derives from a man aged 18 to 30 in good health. CDR3 nucleotides: TGTGCCAGCTCTTCAAACAGGAACACTGAAGCTTTCTTT. It codes for CASSSNRNTEAFF.